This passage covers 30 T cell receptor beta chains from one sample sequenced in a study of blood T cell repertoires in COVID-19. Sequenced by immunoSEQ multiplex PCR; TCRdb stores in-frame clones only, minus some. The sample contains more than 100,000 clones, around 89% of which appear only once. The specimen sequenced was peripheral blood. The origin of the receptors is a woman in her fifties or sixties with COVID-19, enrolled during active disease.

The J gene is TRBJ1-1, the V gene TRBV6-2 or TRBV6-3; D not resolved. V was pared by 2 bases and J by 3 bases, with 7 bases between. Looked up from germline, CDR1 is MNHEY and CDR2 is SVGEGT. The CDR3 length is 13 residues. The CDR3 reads CASSYSADTEAFF. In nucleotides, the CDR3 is TGTGCCAGCAGTTACAGTGCGGACACTGAAGCTTTCTTT.

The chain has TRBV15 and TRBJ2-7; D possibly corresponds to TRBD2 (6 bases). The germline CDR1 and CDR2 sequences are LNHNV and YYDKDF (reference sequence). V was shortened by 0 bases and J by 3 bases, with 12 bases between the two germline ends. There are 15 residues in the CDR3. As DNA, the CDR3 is TGTGCCACCAGCAGAGATTTGGAGGGCCTCTACGAGCAGTACTTC. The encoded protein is CATSRDLEGLYEQYF.

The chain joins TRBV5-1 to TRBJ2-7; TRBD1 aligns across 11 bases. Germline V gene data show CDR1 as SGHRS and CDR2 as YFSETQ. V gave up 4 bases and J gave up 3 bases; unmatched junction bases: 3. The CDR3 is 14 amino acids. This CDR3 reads CASSPGTGGYEQYF. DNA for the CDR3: TGCGCCAGCAGCCCCGGGACAGGGGGCTACGAGCAGTACTTC.

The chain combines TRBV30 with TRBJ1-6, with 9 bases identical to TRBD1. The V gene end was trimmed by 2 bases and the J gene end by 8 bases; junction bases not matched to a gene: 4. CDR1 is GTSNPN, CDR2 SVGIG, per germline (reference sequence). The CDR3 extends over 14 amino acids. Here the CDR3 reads CAWSPTGGHSPLHF. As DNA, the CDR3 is TGTGCCTGGAGTCCCACAGGGGGCCATTCACCCCTCCACTTT.

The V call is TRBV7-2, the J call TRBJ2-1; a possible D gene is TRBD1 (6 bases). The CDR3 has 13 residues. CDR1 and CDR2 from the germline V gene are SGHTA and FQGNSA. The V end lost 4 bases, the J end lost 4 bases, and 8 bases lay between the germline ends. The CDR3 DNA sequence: TGTGCCAGCAGCTATGACAGGTACAATGAGCAGTTCTTC. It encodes CASSYDRYNEQFF. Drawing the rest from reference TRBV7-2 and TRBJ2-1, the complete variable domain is GAGVSQSPSNKVTEKGKDVELRCDPISGHTALYWYRQSLGQGLEFLIYFQGNSAPDKSGLPSDRFSAERTGGSVSTLTIQRTQQEDSAVYLCASSYDRYNEQFFGPGTRLTVL.

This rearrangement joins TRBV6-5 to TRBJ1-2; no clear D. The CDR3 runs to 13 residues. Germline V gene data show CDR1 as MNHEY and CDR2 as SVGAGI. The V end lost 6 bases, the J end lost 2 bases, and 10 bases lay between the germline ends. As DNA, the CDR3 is TGTGCCAGCAGCCGAAGCCGAAACTATGGCTACACCTTC. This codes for CASSRSRNYGYTF.

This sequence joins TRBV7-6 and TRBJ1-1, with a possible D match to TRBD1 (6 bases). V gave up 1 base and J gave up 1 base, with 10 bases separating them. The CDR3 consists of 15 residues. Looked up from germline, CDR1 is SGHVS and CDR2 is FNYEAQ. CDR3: CASSLEATGNTEAFF. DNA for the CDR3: TGTGCCAGCAGCTTAGAGGCGACAGGGAACACTGAAGCTTTCTTT.

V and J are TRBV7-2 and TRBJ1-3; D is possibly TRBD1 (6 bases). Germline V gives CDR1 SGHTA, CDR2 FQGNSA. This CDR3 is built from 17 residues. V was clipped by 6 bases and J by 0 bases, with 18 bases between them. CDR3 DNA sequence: TGTGCCAGCAGTCAATCCCCGGACAGCCGCTCTGGAAACACCATATATTTT. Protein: CASSQSPDSRSGNTIYF. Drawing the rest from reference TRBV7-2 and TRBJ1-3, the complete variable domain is GAGVSQSPSNKVTEKGKDVELRCDPISGHTALYWYRQSLGQGLEFLIYFQGNSAPDKSGLPSDRFSAERTGGSVSTLTIQRTQQEDSAVYLCASSQSPDSRSGNTIYFGEGSWLTVV.

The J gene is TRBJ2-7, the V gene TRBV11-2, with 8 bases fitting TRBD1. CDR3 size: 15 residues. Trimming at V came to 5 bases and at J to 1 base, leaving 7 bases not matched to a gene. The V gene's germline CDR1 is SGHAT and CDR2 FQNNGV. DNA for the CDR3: TGTGCCAGCAGCCAGAACGGACAGGGTTCCTACGAGCAGTACTTC. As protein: CASSQNGQGSYEQYF.

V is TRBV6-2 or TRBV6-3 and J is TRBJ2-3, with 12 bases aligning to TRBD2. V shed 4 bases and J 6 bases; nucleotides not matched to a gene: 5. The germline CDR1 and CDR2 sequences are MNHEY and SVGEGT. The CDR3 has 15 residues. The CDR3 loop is CASSLLAGGQDTQYF. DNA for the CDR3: TGTGCCAGCAGTTTACTAGCGGGGGGTCAGGATACGCAGTATTTT.

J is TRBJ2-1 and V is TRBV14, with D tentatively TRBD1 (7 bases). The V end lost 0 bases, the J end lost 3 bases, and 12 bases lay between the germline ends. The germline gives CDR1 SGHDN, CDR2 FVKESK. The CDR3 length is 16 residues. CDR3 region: CASSQDRGVVYNEQFF. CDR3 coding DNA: TGTGCCAGCAGCCAAGACAGGGGGGTCGTCTACAATGAGCAGTTCTTC.

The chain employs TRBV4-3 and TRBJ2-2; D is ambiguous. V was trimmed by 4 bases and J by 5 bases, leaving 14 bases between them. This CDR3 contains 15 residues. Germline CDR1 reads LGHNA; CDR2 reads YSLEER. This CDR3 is CASSPLTESTGELFF. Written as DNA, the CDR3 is TGCGCCAGCAGCCCGCTAACAGAGTCTACCGGGGAGCTGTTTTTT.

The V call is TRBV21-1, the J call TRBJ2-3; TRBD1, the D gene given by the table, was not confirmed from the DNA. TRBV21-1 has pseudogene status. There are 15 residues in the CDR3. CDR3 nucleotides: TGTGCCAGCAGCCCCGGACAAACTAGCACAGATACGCAGTATTTT. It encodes CASSPGQTSTDTQYF.

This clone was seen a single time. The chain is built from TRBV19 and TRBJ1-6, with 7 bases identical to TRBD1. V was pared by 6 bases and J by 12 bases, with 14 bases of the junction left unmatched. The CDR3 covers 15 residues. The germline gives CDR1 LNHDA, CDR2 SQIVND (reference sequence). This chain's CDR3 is CASRTTGSGLLPLHF. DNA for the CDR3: TGTGCCAGTAGAACGACAGGGTCGGGCTTGTTACCCCTCCACTTT.

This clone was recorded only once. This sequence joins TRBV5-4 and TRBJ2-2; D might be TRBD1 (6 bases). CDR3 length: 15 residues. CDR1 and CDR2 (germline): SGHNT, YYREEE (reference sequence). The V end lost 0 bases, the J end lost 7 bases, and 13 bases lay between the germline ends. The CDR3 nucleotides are TGTGCCAGCAGCTTGGGCAGGGGTGTGTACGGGGAGCTGTTTTTT. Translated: CASSLGRGVYGELFF.

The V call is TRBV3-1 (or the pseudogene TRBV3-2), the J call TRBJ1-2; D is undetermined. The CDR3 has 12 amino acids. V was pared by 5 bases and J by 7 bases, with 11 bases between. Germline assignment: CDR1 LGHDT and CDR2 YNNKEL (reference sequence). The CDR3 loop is CASSFTTGGYTF. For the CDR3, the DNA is TGTGCCAGCAGCTTCACGACGGGTGGCTACACCTTC.

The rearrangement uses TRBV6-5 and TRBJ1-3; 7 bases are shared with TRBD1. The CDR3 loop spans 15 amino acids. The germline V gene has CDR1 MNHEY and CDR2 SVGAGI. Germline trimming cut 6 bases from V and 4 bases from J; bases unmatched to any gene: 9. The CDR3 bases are TGTGCCAGCAGCCGCGGGACAGCTAAGGGAAACACCATATATTTT. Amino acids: CASSRGTAKGNTIYF.

Here the CDR3 reads CASSLADRWSGYTF. CDR3 DNA: TGTGCCAGCAGCTTAGCGGACAGGTGGTCGGGCTACACCTTC. This chain links TRBV7-8 with TRBJ1-2; 7 bases match TRBD1. Germline CDR1 is SGHVS and CDR2 is FQNEAQ. The CDR3 has 14 amino acids. V shed 0 bases, J shed 8 bases, and the junction held 6 bases outside the gene matches.

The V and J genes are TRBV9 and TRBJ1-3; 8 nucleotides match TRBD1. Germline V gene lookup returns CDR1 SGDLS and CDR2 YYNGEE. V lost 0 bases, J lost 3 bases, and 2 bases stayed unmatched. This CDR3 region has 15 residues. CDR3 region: CASSVGQGRGNTIYF. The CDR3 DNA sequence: TGTGCCAGCAGCGTAGGACAGGGGCGTGGAAACACCATATATTTT.

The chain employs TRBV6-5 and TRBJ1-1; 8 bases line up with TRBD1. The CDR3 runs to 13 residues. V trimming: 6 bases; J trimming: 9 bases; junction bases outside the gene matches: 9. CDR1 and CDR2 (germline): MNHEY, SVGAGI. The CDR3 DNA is TGTGCCAGCAGCCAAACGAGACAGGGGAAAGCTTTCTTT. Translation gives CASSQTRQGKAFF.

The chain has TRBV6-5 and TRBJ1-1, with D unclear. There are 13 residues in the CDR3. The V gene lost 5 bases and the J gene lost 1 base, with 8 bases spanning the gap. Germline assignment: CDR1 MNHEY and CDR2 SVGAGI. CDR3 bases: TGTGCCAGCAGTACACACCAGAACACTGAAGCTTTCTTT. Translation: CASSTHQNTEAFF.

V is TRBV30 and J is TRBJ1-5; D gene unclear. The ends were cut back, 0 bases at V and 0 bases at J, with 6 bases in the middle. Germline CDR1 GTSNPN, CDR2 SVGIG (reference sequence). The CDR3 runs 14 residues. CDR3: CAWSVQNSNQPQHF. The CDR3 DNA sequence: TGTGCCTGGAGTGTACAGAATAGCAATCAGCCCCAGCATTTT.

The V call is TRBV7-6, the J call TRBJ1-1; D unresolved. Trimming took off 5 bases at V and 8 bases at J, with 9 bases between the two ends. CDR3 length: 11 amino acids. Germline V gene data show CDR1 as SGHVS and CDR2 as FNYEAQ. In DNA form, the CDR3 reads TGTGCCAGCAGCACGATTCGGGAAGCTTTCTTT. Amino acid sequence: CASSTIREAFF.

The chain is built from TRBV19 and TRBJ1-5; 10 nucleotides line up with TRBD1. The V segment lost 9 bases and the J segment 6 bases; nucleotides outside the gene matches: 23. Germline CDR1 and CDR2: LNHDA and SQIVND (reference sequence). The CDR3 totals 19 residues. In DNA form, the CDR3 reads TGTGCCAGAGGGGGCGGGACAGGGGCCCTAATACAGGGGGGTCAGCCCCAGCATTTT. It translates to CARGGGTGALIQGGQPQHF.

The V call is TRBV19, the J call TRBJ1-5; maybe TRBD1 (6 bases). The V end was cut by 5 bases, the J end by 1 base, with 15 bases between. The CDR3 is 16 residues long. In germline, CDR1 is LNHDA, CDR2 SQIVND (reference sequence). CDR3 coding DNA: TGTGCCAGTAGTTGGGTGGGGGCGCGAAGCAATCAGCCCCAGCATTTT. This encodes CASSWVGARSNQPQHF.

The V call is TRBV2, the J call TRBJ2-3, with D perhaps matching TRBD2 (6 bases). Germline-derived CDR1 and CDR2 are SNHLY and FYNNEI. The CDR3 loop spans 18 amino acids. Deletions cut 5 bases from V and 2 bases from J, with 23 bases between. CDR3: CASSLAPAGPPTTDTQYF. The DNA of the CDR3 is TGTGCCAGCAGTTTGGCCCCAGCGGGCCCCCCGACCACAGATACGCAGTATTTT.

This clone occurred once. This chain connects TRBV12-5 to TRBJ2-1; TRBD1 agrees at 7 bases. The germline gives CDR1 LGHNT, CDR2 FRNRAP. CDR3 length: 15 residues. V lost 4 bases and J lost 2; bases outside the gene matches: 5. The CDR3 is CASGYAGGAYNEQFF. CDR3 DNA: TGTGCTAGTGGTTATGCAGGGGGAGCCTACAATGAGCAGTTCTTC.

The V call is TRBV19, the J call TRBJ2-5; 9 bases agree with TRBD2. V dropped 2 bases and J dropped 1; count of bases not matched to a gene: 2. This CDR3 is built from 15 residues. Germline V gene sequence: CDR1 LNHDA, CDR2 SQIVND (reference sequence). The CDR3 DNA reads TGTGCCAGTAGTATAAAGCGGGGGGCCCAAGAGACCCAGTACTTC. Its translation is CASSIKRGAQETQYF.

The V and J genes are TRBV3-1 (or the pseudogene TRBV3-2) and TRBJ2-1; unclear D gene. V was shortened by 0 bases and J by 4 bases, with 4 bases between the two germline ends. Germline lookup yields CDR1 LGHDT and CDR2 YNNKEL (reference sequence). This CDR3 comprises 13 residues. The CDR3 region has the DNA TGTGCCAGCAGCCAAGAGCGATACAATGAGCAGTTCTTC. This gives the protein CASSQERYNEQFF.

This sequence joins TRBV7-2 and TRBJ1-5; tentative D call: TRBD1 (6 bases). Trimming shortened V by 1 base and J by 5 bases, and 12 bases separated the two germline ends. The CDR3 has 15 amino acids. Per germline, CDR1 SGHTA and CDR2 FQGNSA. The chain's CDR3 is CASSLVGAGDQPQHF. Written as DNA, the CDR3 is TGTGCCAGCAGCTTAGTCGGGGCAGGGGATCAGCCCCAGCATTTT.